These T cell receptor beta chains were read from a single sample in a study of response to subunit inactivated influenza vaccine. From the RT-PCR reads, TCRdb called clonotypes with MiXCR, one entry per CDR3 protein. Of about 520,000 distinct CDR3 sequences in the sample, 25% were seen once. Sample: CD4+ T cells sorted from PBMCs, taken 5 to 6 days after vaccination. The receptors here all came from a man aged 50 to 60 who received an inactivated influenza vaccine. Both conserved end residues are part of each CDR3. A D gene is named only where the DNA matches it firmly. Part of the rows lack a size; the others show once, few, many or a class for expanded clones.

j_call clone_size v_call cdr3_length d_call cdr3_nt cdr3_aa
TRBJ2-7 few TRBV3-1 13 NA TGTGCCAGCAGCCAAGGCGGGACAGCGTCGCAGTACTTC CASSQGGTASQYF
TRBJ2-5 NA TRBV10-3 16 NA TGTGCCATCAGTTTGGCAGACCCGGGACACATAGAGACCCAGTACTTC CAISLADPGHIETQYF
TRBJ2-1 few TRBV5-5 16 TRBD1 TGTGCCAGCAGCCCTCGACAGGGTGGCTCCTACAATGAGCAGTTCTTC CASSPRQGGSYNEQFF
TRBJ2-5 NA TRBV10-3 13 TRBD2 TGTGCCATCTCGGCTAGCGGGATTGAGACCCAGTACTTC CAISASGIETQYF
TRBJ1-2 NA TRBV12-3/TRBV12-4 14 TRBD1 TGTGCCAGCAGTGACAGGGAGAGAGGACGTGGCTACACCTTC CASSDRERGRGYTF
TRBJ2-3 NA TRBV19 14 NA TGTGCCAGTCATCGGGCGGGTTTCACAGATACGCAGTATTTT CASHRAGFTDTQYF
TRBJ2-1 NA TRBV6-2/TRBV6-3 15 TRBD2 TGTGCCAGCAGAGGTAGCGGGAGAAGTGGGAATGAGCAGTTCTTC CASRGSGRSGNEQFF
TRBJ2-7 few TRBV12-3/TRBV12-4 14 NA TGTGCCAGCAGTTGGGCTAGCGCAACCTACGAGCAGTACTTC CASSWASATYEQYF
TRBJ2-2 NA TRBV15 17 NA TGTGCCACCAGCACCGAGCCCCAGGGCGTGAACACCGGGGAGCTGTTTTTT CATSTEPQGVNTGELFF
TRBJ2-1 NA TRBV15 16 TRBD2 TGTGCCACCAGCAGAGCAACTAGCGGGGAAGTATATGAGCAGTTCTTC CATSRATSGEVYEQFF
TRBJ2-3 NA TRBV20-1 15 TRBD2 TGCAGTGGTTTCGAGGCGGGGGGTCTGACAGATACGCAGTATTTT CSGFEAGGLTDTQYF
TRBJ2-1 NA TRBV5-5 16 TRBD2 TGTGCCAGCAGCTTTGGAGGGACTAGTTTCTACAATGAGCAGTTCTTC CASSFGGTSFYNEQFF
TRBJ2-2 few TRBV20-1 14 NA TGCAGTGCTAGAGATCGCAGAGACGCGGGGGAGCTGTTTTTT CSARDRRDAGELFF
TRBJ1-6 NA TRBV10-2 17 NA TGCGCCAGCAGTGATATTAGGGCAAGAGCACATAATTCACCCCTCCACTTT CASSDIRARAHNSPLHF
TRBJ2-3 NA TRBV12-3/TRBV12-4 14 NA TGTGCCAGCAGTTTTGGGGGGAGCACAGCTACGCAGTATTTT CASSFGGSTATQYF
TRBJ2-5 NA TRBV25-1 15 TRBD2 TGTGCCAGCAGTGATTATAGCGGGAGGGCCTCAACCCAGTACTTC CASSDYSGRASTQYF
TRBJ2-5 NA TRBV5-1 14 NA TGCGCCAGCAGCGGAGGGGGATTCCAAGAGACCCAGTACTTC CASSGGGFQETQYF
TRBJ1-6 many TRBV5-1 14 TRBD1 TGCGCCAGCAGCCGGGACAGTAGTAATTCACCCCTCCACTTT CASSRDSSNSPLHF
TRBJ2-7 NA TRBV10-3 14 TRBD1 TGTGCCATCAGTCCGGGACAGGGTTTGTACGAGCAGTACTTC CAISPGQGLYEQYF
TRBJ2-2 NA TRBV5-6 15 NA TGTGCCAGCAGGTCTTGGGATAGGTTAACCGGGGAGCTGTTTTTT CASRSWDRLTGELFF
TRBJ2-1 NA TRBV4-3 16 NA TGCGCCAGCAGCCAAGATGACGGGAGAGCCTACAATGAGCAGTTCTTC CASSQDDGRAYNEQFF
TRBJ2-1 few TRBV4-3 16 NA TGCGCCAGCAGCCAAGATTATCCCTCCTCCTACAATGAGCAGTTCTTC CASSQDYPSSYNEQFF
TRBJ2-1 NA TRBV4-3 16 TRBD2 TGCGCCAGCAGCCAAGTAGCGGGGGGGCCCTACAATGAGCAGTTCTTC CASSQVAGGPYNEQFF
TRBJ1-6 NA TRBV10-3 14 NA TGTGCCATCAGTGAGTCAGGGGGTAATTCACCCCTCCACTTT CAISESGGNSPLHF
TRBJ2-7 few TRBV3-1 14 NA TGTGCCAGCAGCGCACAGGAGACGAGGTACGAGCAGTACTTC CASSAQETRYEQYF